This T cell receptor beta chain was recovered during a study of cytomegalovirus exposure and HLA in healthy donors. With regard to this clone: Its antigen is currently unknown.

This CDR3 has 14 residues. Germline lookup yields CDR1 ENHRY and CDR2 SYGVKD. V dropped 5 bases and J dropped 4; count of bases not matched to a gene: 6. Notes on the study in general: Trimming of TCR beta V- and J-genes showed a link, identified in a later analysis, to a missense DCLRE1C variant. Altogether, around 160 TCR beta chains were recorded as cytomegalovirus-associated. Reports indicate that TCR beta sequences accurately predicted the HLA-A and HLA-B alleles of most subjects.

Primers included in the PCR were 60 Vbeta and 13 Jbeta primers. The data were produced by immunoSEQ multiplex PCR, yet TCRdb's version contains in-frame clones alone and is incomplete. The profile shows 150,000 or so clones, over 65% of them singletons. Among the donors, all were healthy bone marrow donors. Sequencing input: PBMCs. The genes are TRBV10-3 and TRBJ2-3, with TRBD1 matching 7 bases. This clonotype was sampled from a man between 35 and 55 years old in good health and CMV-seropositive. The DNA of the CDR3 is TGTGCCATCAGTAGACAGGGATCCCCAGATACGCAGTATTTT. Translation: CAISRQGSPDTQYF.